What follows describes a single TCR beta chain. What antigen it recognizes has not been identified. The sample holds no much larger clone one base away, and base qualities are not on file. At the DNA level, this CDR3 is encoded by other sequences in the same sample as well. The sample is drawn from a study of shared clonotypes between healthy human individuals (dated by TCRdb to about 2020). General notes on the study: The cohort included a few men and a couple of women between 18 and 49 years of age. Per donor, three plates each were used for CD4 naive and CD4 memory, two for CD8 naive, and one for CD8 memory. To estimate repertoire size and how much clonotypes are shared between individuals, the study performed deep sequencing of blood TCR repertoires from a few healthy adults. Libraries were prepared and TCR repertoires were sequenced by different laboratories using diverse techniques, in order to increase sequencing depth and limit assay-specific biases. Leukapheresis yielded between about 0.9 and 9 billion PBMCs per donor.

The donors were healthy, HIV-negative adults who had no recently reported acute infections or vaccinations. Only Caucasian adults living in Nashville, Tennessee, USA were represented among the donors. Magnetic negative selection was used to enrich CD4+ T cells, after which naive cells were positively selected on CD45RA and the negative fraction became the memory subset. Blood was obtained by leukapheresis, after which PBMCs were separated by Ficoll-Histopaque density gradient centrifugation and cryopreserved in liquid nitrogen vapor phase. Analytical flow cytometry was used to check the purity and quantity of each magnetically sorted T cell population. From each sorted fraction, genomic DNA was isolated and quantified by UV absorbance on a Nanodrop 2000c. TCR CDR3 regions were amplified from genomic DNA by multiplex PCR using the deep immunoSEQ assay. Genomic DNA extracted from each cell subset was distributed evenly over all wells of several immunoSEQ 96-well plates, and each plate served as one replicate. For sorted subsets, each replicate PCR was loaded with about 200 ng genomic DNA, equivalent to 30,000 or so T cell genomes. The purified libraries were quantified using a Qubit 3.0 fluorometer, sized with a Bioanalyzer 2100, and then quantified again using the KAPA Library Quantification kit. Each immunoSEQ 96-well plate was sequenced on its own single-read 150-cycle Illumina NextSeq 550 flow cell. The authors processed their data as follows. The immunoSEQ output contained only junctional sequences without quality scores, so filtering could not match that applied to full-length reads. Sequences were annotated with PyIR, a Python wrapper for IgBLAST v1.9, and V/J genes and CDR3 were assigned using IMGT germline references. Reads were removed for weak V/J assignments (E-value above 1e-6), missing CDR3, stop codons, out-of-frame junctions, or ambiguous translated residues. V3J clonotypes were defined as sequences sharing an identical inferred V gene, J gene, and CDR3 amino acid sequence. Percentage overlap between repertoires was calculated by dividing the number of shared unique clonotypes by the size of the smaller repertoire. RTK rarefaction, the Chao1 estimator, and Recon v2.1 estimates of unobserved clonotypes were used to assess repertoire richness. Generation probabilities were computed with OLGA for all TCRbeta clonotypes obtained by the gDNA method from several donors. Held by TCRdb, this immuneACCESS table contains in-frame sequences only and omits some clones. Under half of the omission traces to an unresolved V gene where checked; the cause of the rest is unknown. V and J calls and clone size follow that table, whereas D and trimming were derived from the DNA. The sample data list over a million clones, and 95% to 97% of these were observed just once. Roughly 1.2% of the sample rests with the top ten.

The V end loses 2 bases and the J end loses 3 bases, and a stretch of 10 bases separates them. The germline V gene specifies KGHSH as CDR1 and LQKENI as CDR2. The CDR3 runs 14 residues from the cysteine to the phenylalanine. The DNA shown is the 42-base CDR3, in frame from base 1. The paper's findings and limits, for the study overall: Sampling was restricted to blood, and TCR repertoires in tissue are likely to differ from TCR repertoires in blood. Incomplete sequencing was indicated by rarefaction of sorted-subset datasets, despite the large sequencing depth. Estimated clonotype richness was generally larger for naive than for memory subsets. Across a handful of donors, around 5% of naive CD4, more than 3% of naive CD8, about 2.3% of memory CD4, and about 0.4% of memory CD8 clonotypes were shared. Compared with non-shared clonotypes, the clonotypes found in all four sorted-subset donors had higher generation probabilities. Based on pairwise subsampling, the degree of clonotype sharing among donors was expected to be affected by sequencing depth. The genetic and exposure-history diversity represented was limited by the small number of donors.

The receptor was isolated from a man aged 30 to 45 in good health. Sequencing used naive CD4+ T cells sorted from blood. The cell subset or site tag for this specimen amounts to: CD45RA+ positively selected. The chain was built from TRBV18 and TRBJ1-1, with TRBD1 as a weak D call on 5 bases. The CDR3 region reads CASSPTGGDTEAFF. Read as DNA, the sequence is TGTGCCAGCTCACCAACCGGAGGGGACACTGAAGCTTTCTTT.